Each of the 27 T cell receptor beta chains below was sequenced from the same sample in a study of memory CD4+ T cells and cytomegalovirus serostatus (dated by TCRdb to between 2018 and 2021). Single viable CD3+CD4+CD8-CD45RO+ cells were sorted as memory CD4+ T cells on a FACSAria II. The protocol used for the library was the immunoSEQ multiplex PCR assay. Entries here come from immuneACCESS through TCRdb and include only in-frame sequences with V and J called. Some clones fail to appear in such tables; in the studies checked, an unresolved V gene covers under half of the shortfall, and the cause of the remainder is unknown. Within this sample are some 39,000 clones, with roughly 77% of them counted one time only. The ten largest account for around 0.72% of the sample. The sequencing input was memory CD4+ T cells from blood. The receptors come from an adult in good health and CMV-seronegative.

The V call is TRBV9, the J call TRBJ1-2; D is uncertain. The CDR3 is 11 residues long. Germline lookup yields CDR1 SGDLS and CDR2 YYNGEE. Trimming took 3 bases from V and 7 from J, leaving 7 bases between them. The CDR3 loop is CASSAQTGYTF. For the CDR3, the DNA is TGTGCCAGCAGCGCCCAGACTGGCTACACCTTC.

The chain couples TRBV18 to TRBJ2-1; no definite D call. Trimming took off 4 bases at V and 4 bases at J, with 8 bases between the two ends. The CDR3 runs to 13 residues. Looked up from germline, CDR1 is KGHSH and CDR2 is LQKENI. DNA for the CDR3: TGTGCCAGCTCACACGATTTTTACAATGAGCAGTTCTTC. Translation: CASSHDFYNEQFF.

V is TRBV6-5 and J is TRBJ1-2; 10 nucleotides line up with TRBD1. Germline V gives CDR1 MNHEY, CDR2 SVGAGI. Germline trimming cut 2 bases from V and 10 bases from J; bases unmatched to any gene: 4. This CDR3 spans 13 amino acids. CDR3 DNA sequence: TGTGCCAGCAGTTACCCCGGGACAGGGGACTACACCTTC. Its protein is CASSYPGTGDYTF.

V and J are TRBV27 and TRBJ2-7; TRBD1 aligns across 9 bases. CDR1 and CDR2 from the germline V gene are MNHEY and SMNVEV (reference sequence). J lost 3 bases, V lost 3 bases, and 3 bases had no gene match. The CDR3 runs 14 residues. DNA for the CDR3: TGTGCCAGCAGTTTTGTGGACAGGGGCTACGAGCAGTACTTC. Translating gives CASSFVDRGYEQYF.

The chain employs TRBV7-2 and TRBJ1-4; D not resolved. CDR1 and CDR2 (germline): SGHTA, FQGNSA. CDR3 length: 13 amino acids. V shed 9 bases and J shed 6 bases, with 14 bases lying between them. Here the CDR3 DNA reads TGTGCCAGTCAGCCAATGGGCTATGAAAAACTGTTTTTT. Amino acids: CASQPMGYEKLFF.

V and J are TRBV7-6 and TRBJ1-5, with D unresolved. The germline gives CDR1 SGHVS, CDR2 FNYEAQ. This CDR3 region has 13 residues. The V end was cut by 5 bases, the J end by 4 bases, with 9 bases between. This chain's CDR3 is CASSPLSNQPQHF. Written as DNA, the CDR3 is TGTGCCAGCAGCCCACTTAGTAATCAGCCCCAGCATTTT.

The J gene is TRBJ1-2, the V gene TRBV9; no firm D call. CDR3 length equals 14 residues. The V and J ends lost 3 bases and 7 bases respectively, with 16 bases between them. Germline loops: CDR1 SGDLS, CDR2 YYNGEE. CDR3 coding DNA: TGTGCCAGCAGCGCTAACAGCGTAGGAGCTGGCTACACCTTC. Its protein product is CASSANSVGAGYTF.

CDR3: CASISVLGDTQYF. The CDR3 DNA follows: TGTGCCAGCATTTCGGTTCTGGGAGATACGCAGTATTTT. V is TRBV2 and J is TRBJ2-3; D call uncertain. CDR3 length equals 13 residues. Trimming removed 7 bases at V and 5 bases at J, with 13 bases between. Germline V lookup: CDR1 SNHLY, CDR2 FYNNEI. The full variable domain, completed using reference TRBV2 and TRBJ2-3, is EPEVTQTPSHQVTQMGQEVILRCVPISNHLYFYWYRQILGQKVEFLVSFYNNEISEKSEIFDDQFSVERPDGSNFTLKIRSTKLEDSAMYFCASISVLGDTQYFGPGTRLTVL.

This clone was picked up a small number of times. The CDR3 bases are TGTGCCAGCAGGCTATCGGCAGGGGTGGGTGAAAAACTGTTTTTT. Its protein is CASRLSAGVGEKLFF. J is TRBJ1-4 and V is TRBV28, with D perhaps matching TRBD1 (6 bases). CDR3 length equals 15 residues. V was shortened by 6 bases and J by 7 bases, with 18 bases between the two germline ends. Germline values: CDR1 MDHEN, CDR2 SYDVKM.

CDR3 sequence reads: CASSLGQVNSPLHF. The DNA of the CDR3 is TGTGCCAGCAGCTTAGGACAAGTAAATTCACCCCTCCACTTT. This chain uses TRBV7-6 with TRBJ1-6, with D hard to call. With 1 base removed from V and 7 bases from J, the gap between germline ends came to 8 bases. Germline values: CDR1 SGHVS, CDR2 FNYEAQ. The CDR3 covers 14 residues.

The chain combines TRBV2 with TRBJ2-3; D possibly corresponds to TRBD2 (5 bases). The CDR3 is 13 residues long. Between the trimmed V and J ends, which lost 4 bases and 8 bases, there was a span of 13 bases. Germline CDR1 reads SNHLY; CDR2 reads FYNNEI. The CDR3 DNA reads as TGTGCCAGCAGTGCCCTTATACTAGGTACGCAGTATTTT. Translation: CASSALILGTQYF. Using reference TRBV2 and TRBJ2-3 for the parts outside the CDR3, the full variable domain is EPEVTQTPSHQVTQMGQEVILRCVPISNHLYFYWYRQILGQKVEFLVSFYNNEISEKSEIFDDQFSVERPDGSNFTLKIRSTKLEDSAMYFCASSALILGTQYFGPGTRLTVL.

The chain has TRBV4-1 and TRBJ1-6; a possible D gene is TRBD1 (6 bases). The CDR3 extends over 17 amino acids. Germline V gene data show CDR1 as MGHRA and CDR2 as YSYEKL. With 1 base removed from V and 7 bases from J, the gap between germline ends came to 17 bases. The CDR3 nucleotides read TGCGCCAGCAGCCAAGGTTTTGTCGGGACACTGAATTCACCCCTCCACTTT. Its translation is CASSQGFVGTLNSPLHF.

This chain links TRBV7-2 with TRBJ2-1; TRBD2 aligns across 12 bases. J was trimmed by 0 bases and V by 6 bases; bases with no gene match: 12. This CDR3 is 19 amino acids long. Germline-derived CDR1 and CDR2 are SGHTA and FQGNSA. The CDR3 protein is CASRVGASGGVLSYNEQFF. In DNA, the CDR3 is TGTGCCAGCAGAGTGGGGGCTAGCGGGGGGGTTCTCTCCTACAATGAGCAGTTCTTC.

The rearrangement joins TRBV10-3 to TRBJ1-1; 7 bases are shared with TRBD1. CDR3 length: 17 amino acids. CDR1 and CDR2 from the germline V gene are ENHRY and SYGVKD. J was trimmed by 0 bases and V by 0 bases; bases with no gene match: 7. CDR3 DNA: TGTGCCATCAGTGAGTCTATAGGGGGCGCGGTGAACACTGAAGCTTTCTTT. Residues: CAISESIGGAVNTEAFF.

CDR3 amino acids: CASSSRRGQSTDTQYF. The CDR3 nucleotides are TGTGCCAGCAGCTCCCGTAGGGGACAGTCCACAGATACGCAGTATTTT. The rearrangement links TRBV7-9 to TRBJ2-3, with 7 bases identical to TRBD1. V shed 4 bases, J shed 2 bases, and the junction held 9 bases outside the gene matches. CDR1 SEHNR and CDR2 FQNEAQ come from the germline V gene (reference sequence). The CDR3 contains 16 residues.

The chain is built from TRBV13 and TRBJ1-1; 10 bases align to TRBD1. Germline CDR1 PRHDT, CDR2 FYEKMQ (reference sequence). Trimming cost V 2 bases and J 1 base; bases outside gene matches: 1. CDR3 length: 15 residues. Here the CDR3 reads CASSLRDRGNTEAFF. The CDR3, as DNA: TGTGCCAGCAGCTTAAGGGACAGGGGGAACACTGAAGCTTTCTTT.

Only a few counts were recorded for this clone. This chain connects TRBV30 to TRBJ1-6, with no clear D. The V end was cut by 0 bases, the J end by 5 bases, with 17 bases between. There are 17 residues in the CDR3. Germline lookup yields CDR1 GTSNPN and CDR2 SVGIG (reference sequence). The CDR3, as DNA: TGTGCCTGGAGTGTACGGGAGGGAAGAAATCATAATTCACCCCTCCACTTT. Encoded protein: CAWSVREGRNHNSPLHF.

CDR3 amino acids: CASSPFDGPYEQYF. The CDR3 bases are TGTGCCAGCAGCCCCTTTGACGGACCCTACGAGCAGTACTTC. This sequence joins TRBV6-5 and TRBJ2-7; the D is unclear. V was cut by 6 bases and J by 2 bases, with 14 bases left in between. CDR1 is MNHEY, CDR2 SVGAGI, per germline. This CDR3 region has 14 residues.

This clone has a handful of counts. The chain employs TRBV12-5 and TRBJ2-7; D is perhaps TRBD1 (5 bases). V lost 3 bases, J lost 2 bases, and 11 bases lay in between. Germline V gene data show CDR1 as LGHNT and CDR2 as FRNRAP. This CDR3 has 14 amino acids. CDR3 protein: CASGFRLDTYEQYF. CDR3 coding DNA: TGTGCTAGTGGTTTTAGACTGGACACCTACGAGCAGTACTTC. The entire variable domain, with the rest obtained from reference TRBV12-5 and TRBJ2-7, is as follows: DARVTQTPRHKVTEMGQEVTMRCQPILGHNTVFWYRQTMMQGLELLAYFRNRAPLDDSGMPKDRFSAEMPDATLATLKIQPSEPRDSAVYFCASGFRLDTYEQYFGPGTRLTVT.

The rearrangement links TRBV7-2 to TRBJ1-2; D is undetermined. The CDR3 spans 15 residues. Germline loops: CDR1 SGHTA, CDR2 FQGNSA. Trimming left V 1 base short and J 3 bases short, with 12 bases between. DNA of the CDR3: TGTGCCAGCAGCTTAGTTAGATCGTCCCACTATGGCTACACCTTC. This encodes CASSLVRSSHYGYTF.

The CDR3 spells CASRADTAGQPQHF. Here the CDR3 DNA reads TGTGCCAGCAGGGCCGACACCGCGGGTCAGCCCCAGCATTTT. The chain links TRBV2 to TRBJ1-5, with D hard to call. Germline CDR1 is SNHLY and CDR2 is FYNNEI. The CDR3 runs to 14 residues. The germline V and J ends were trimmed by 6 bases and 6 bases, with 15 bases remaining between them.

The V and J genes are TRBV7-9 and TRBJ1-3; D is undetermined. Germline assignment: CDR1 SEHNR and CDR2 FQNEAQ (reference sequence). The CDR3 runs 17 residues. V was cut by 3 bases and J by 2 bases, with 17 bases left in between. CDR3 DNA sequence: TGTGCCAGCAGCTTGCCGACCGACCTAACCCCTGGAAACACCATATATTTT. Its protein product is CASSLPTDLTPGNTIYF.

The CDR3 DNA reads TGTGCCAGCAGTTTAAGTGGCCAGGGGTATGGCTACACCTTC. Translating it yields CASSLSGQGYGYTF. J is TRBJ1-2 and V is TRBV28; a weak D match, TRBD1 (6 bases). CDR3 length: 14 amino acids. The ends were cut back, 2 bases at V and 5 bases at J, with 12 bases in the middle. Germline lookup yields CDR1 MDHEN and CDR2 SYDVKM.

V is TRBV19 and J is TRBJ1-2; D remains unclear. Per germline, CDR1 LNHDA and CDR2 SQIVND (reference sequence). The CDR3 contains 8 residues. The CDR3 loop is CPGYGYTF. CDR3 nucleotide sequence: TGTCCGGGGTATGGCTACACCTTC.

The chain recombines TRBV7-2 with TRBJ2-1, with 9 nucleotides matching TRBD2. Trimming at V came to 10 bases and at J to 5 bases, leaving 6 bases not matched to a gene. Germline V gene data show CDR1 as SGHTA and CDR2 as FQGNSA. The length of the CDR3 is 13 residues. The CDR3 DNA follows: TGTGCCACCGAGCGGGGGGCAAACAATGAGCAGTTCTTC. It codes for CATERGANNEQFF.

This clone is labeled medium-sized. The chain recombines TRBV5-6 with TRBJ1-2; D is possibly TRBD1 (6 bases). Trimming cost V 4 bases and J 10 bases, with 11 bases left between them. Germline V gives CDR1 SGHDT, CDR2 YYEEEE. CDR3 length: 11 amino acids. CDR3 sequence: CASSQWTDYTF. Written as DNA, the CDR3 is TGTGCCAGCAGCCAATGGACAGACTACACCTTC.

The V gene is TRBV7-3, the J gene TRBJ1-1; 9 positions match TRBD1. CDR3 length: 15 amino acids. V lost 8 bases to trimming and J lost 4 bases; unmatched junction nucleotides: 11. Germline values: CDR1 SGHTA, CDR2 FQGTGA. This CDR3 reads CASGRQGVATTEAFF. The CDR3 nucleotides read TGTGCCAGCGGCCGACAGGGGGTAGCGACCACTGAAGCTTTCTTT.